This TCR beta chain was recovered during a study of OX40 agonist ivuxolimab in advanced cancers. Whole-study context: Enrollees could have had prior anti-PD-1, anti-PD-L1 or anti-CTLA-4 therapy, which 35% to 40% had received. Study results and caveats: Blood T cells, both CD4+ and CD8+, expanded clonally by week 6 at 0.1 to 3.0 mg/kg.

In germline, CDR1 is SNHLY, CDR2 FYNNEI. This CDR3 spans 14 amino acids. Using immunoSEQ multiplex PCR, the repertoire was profiled, and TCRdb retains in-frame clones only, with some absent. The sample has tens of thousands of clones, 85% seen once. This clone was recorded only once. Its antigen is not known. The specimen was CD4+ or CD8+ T cells sorted from blood, collected in a trial of the OX40 agonist ivuxolimab. The gene calls are TRBV2 and TRBJ2-5; D gene unclear. The DNA matches TRBJ2-7 better at its end, which makes the J call doubtful. The origin of this receptor is an adult with an advanced solid tumor such as melanoma, head and neck, liver or kidney cancer. The CDR3 is CASRDAQYSYEQYF. The DNA of the CDR3 is TGTGCCAGCAGGGACGCCCAGTACTCCTACGAGCAGTACTTC.